This TCR beta chain was sequenced during a study of beta chain features in type 1 diabetes. Overall study context: Analysis included 100 million to 140 million sorted cells drawn from all samples. Points from the study as a whole: Among patients with Type 1 diabetes, TCRB CDR3s were moderately but significantly shorter in every one of the four CD4+ subsets. In comparison with healthy donors, patients had naive, central memory and Treg TCRB repertoires that appeared more similar.

About this clone: The antigen remains unidentified.

The entirety of the isolated RNA underwent reverse transcription, so expressed TCRB transcripts were sequenced. Profiling relied on immunoSEQ multiplex PCR, and the TCRdb table lists in-frame clones only, not all of them. The repertoire holds approximately 730,000 clones, with around 15% as singletons. This CDR3 spans 15 amino acids. Germline values: CDR1 SGHRS, CDR2 YFSETQ. V was trimmed by 0 bases and J by 1 base, leaving 9 bases between them. Heparinised blood was drawn once per donor, averaging around 120 mL. This receptor was identified in a man aged 18 to 30 with type 1 diabetes. J is TRBJ2-3 and V is TRBV5-1; no firm D call. The sequenced sample consisted of naive CD4+ T cells from blood. CDR3 nucleotide sequence: TGCGCCAGCAGCTTGGGAGGCGGCGGCACAGATACGCAGTATTTT. This gives the protein CASSLGGGGTDTQYF.